This T cell receptor (beta chain) emerged from a study of metastatic and nonmetastatic thyroid tumors. Each patient went into thyroid surgery without having received any treatment. Using MiXCR, TCRdb re-called clones from the PCR reads. The sample lists roughly 30,000 clones; over 20% were seen once. The germline V gene has CDR1 SGHTA and CDR2 FQGNSA. CDR3 size: 13 residues. V was shortened by 0 bases and J by 10 bases, with 10 bases between the two germline ends. This clone has a count of ten or more. The clonotype originates from a female donor with papillary thyroid cancer or a benign thyroid nodule (not recorded which). Some clones in this sample may be carry-over from other donors' samples. The sample taken for sequencing was blood. The chain combines TRBV7-2 with TRBJ2-1, with unresolved D. CDR3 sequence (DNA): TGTGCCAGCAGCTTAGCACCGGCATTAGAGCAGTTCTTC. Its translation: CASSLAPALEQFF.